The entry below gives a single T cell receptor (beta chain) sequence along with its context. In this sample, this clonotype turned up many times. Its antigen specificity is not known. No base-level quality is on record; no much larger clone is a single base apart. Only healthy Caucasian donors were included. Three pairs of female monozygotic twins, all aged about 18 to 29 years, made up the twin cohort. CD4+ and CD8+ T cell populations were isolated with positive isolation kits from Invitrogen. V loses 6 bases at its end and J loses 2 bases; junction bases beyond the gene matches: 6. The CDR3 starts with the cysteine, ends with the phenylalanine, and has 14 residues. The only DNA kept is the CDR3, 42 bases in frame from the first base. Libraries were built with 5' RACE. Sequenced using an Illumina HiSeq 2000. Template switching introduced a universal primer binding site; the final cDNA contained a unique molecular identifier, enabling accurate counting of TCR cDNA molecules. First-strand cDNA for TCR alpha and beta chains was synthesized from specific primers in the conserved constant-segment region. To control for contamination, every cDNA library carried two barcodes: a SMART-Mk sample barcode plus Illumina barcodes. Two successive PCR steps introduced TruSeq adapter sequences along with Illumina sample barcodes. The Illumina HiSeq platform was used with custom primers to sequence TCR alpha and beta cDNA libraries. Concerning the study's data processing: MiGEC processed the raw reads to extract unique molecular identifiers, while MiXCR was used to determine the CDR3 positions. Recombination models were inferred per individual with the repgenHMM and IGoR tools using an EM algorithm. Shared clonotype analysis was performed with the tcR package in R, normalizing sharing by the product of cloneset sizes. To study raw recombination without the effects of thymic and clonal selection, out-of-frame nonproductive sequences were analyzed. Clones were called with MiXCR by TCRdb after fastp trimmed the public reads at Q25, and only in-frame beta chains were retained. Each record represents a unique CDR3 protein, reported with the most common genes and DNA among its rows. TCRdb's processing, not the authors', yielded these V and J calls. The sample data list around 250,000 distinct CDR3 sequences, and 6.5% to 9.5% of these were observed just once. Of the sample, approximately 3% is held by the ten largest clones.

The record originates from a study of identical twins (dated by TCRdb to the mid-2010s). Describing the broader study: The study deep-sequenced TCR alpha and beta repertoires from monozygotic twins, unrelated adults of various ages and cord blood to test whether fetal clonotypes persist. To rule out contamination, replicate twin experiments were performed at different times with different library preparation protocols.

General study outcomes and caveats: Invariant T cells such as MAIT and iNKT could partly confound zero-insertion analyses, though diverse VJ usage argued against this for most clonotypes. Fewer insertions were carried by abundant cord blood beta clonotypes; a weaker similar trend was observed in young adult naive repertoires, while no such trend was observed in memory repertoires. Compared with coincidental sharing between unrelated individuals, out-of-frame TCR alpha sequences shared between twins showed an excess of sequences with low generation probability. Conclusions relied on cross-sectional statistical analysis, since the same donors could not be followed over many years. In monozygotic twins, recombination models systematically underestimated out-of-frame TCR alpha sharing, but the models matched the sharing seen between unrelated individuals. The excess sharing between twins in beta out-of-frame sequences was weaker because fewer shared sequences reduced the signal-to-noise ratio.

The sample also formed part of further work on yellow fever vaccine responses in identical twins. Per the second study: According to the authors, the vaccine-induced T cell response in identical twins seemed to be partly convergent and partly specific to each individual. In identical twins, the study followed T cell clones that responded to the vaccine with precision.

Sequencing input: CD8+ T cells sorted from blood. The rearranged segments are TRBV12-3 or TRBV12-4 and TRBJ2-7, and 8 bases in between align with TRBD2. The TCR originated in a young woman in good health. The CDR3 region reads CASSPGLAPYEQYF. The nucleotides read TGTGCCAGCAGCCCCGGACTAGCCCCCTACGAGCAGTACTTC.